Listed here are 27 T cell receptor beta chains from one sample, sequenced in a study of T cells expressing NK-cell markers. TCRdb reprocessed the 5' RACE reads and keeps a single row for each CDR3 protein, giving no DNA. The listing records some 150,000 distinct CDR3 sequences. The sequenced sample was blood T cells: a sorted CD56 or NKG2C T cell subset, CD4+ or CD8+ T cells, or bulk PBMC T cells (not recorded which). These receptors were collected from a woman aged 45-65 years in good health.

This sequence joins TRBV19 and TRBJ2-1; the D gene TCRdb calls, TRBD1, cannot be checked with no DNA. The CDR3 totals 17 residues. The germline gives CDR1 LNHDA, CDR2 SQIVND (reference sequence). CDR3: CASSIRDGFSSYNEQFF.

The chain couples TRBV6-1 to TRBJ1-2. Looked up from germline, CDR1 is MNHNS and CDR2 is SASEGT. The CDR3 length is 17 residues. This CDR3 reads CASSEYRGLSANYGYTF.

The chain links TRBV20-1 to TRBJ2-5; TCRdb gives TRBD2 as the D gene, but with no DNA this cannot be confirmed. The CDR3 has 15 residues. Germline-derived CDR1 and CDR2 are DFQATT and SNEGSKA (reference sequence). The chain's CDR3 is CSAHPSGTRGETQYF.

The V call is TRBV12-5, the J call TRBJ2-1; the TRBD2 assignment by TCRdb is unverifiable without DNA. This CDR3 comprises 15 residues. Germline CDR1 is LGHNT and CDR2 is FRNRAP. The chain's CDR3 is CASDQGLAALNEQFF.

CDR3 amino acids: CASSFSGSYEQYF. The chain has TRBV7-9 and TRBJ2-7. CDR1 is SEHNR and CDR2 is FQNEAQ in the germline V gene (reference sequence). The CDR3 spans 13 residues.

This rearrangement joins TRBV4-1 to TRBJ2-5; TCRdb calls TRBD1, which cannot be checked without DNA. CDR1 and CDR2 (germline): MGHRA, YSYEKL. CDR3 size: 14 residues. CDR3 in amino acids: CASTHKTGSETQYF.

The chain recombines TRBV2 with TRBJ2-5; TCRdb's D gene call, TRBD2, goes unchecked for lack of DNA. Germline values: CDR1 SNHLY, CDR2 FYNNEI. This CDR3 contains 15 residues. CDR3 amino acids: CASMGTSGSPETQYF.

V and J are TRBV4-2 and TRBJ2-7. Germline assignment: CDR1 LGHNA and CDR2 YNFKEQ. The CDR3 has 14 residues. The CDR3 sequence: CASSQDRTSYEQYF.

The chain joins TRBV12-3 or TRBV12-4 to TRBJ2-1; no DNA is available, so the TRBD2 call from TCRdb remains unchecked. This CDR3 is 16 amino acids long. The CDR3 loop is CASSGLAGGLVDEQFF.

V and J are TRBV4-2 and TRBJ2-2; absent DNA, TCRdb's TRBD1 call cannot be checked. Germline V gene sequence: CDR1 LGHNA, CDR2 YNFKEQ. The CDR3 extends over 15 amino acids. The CDR3 spells CASSQDPGLGGELFF.

The chain joins TRBV12-3 or TRBV12-4 to TRBJ1-3; the TCRdb call, TRBD1, lacks DNA for checking. This CDR3 is built from 14 residues. The CDR3 sequence is CASSLTGSGNTIYF.

V and J are TRBV5-1 and TRBJ1-1. The CDR3 spans 13 residues. CDR1 SGHRS and CDR2 YFSETQ come from the germline V gene. The CDR3 loop reads CASSVYLGTEAFF. The complete variable domain, with remaining parts taken from reference TRBV5-1 and TRBJ1-1, reads KAGVTQTPRYLIKTRGQQVTLSCSPISGHRSVSWYQQTPGQGLQFLFEYFSETQRNKGNFPGRFSGRQFSNSRSEMNVSTLELGDSALYLCASSVYLGTEAFFGQGTRLTVV.

The V gene is TRBV5-1, the J gene TRBJ2-3; TCRdb calls TRBD2, which cannot be checked without DNA. CDR1 SGHRS and CDR2 YFSETQ come from the germline V gene. This CDR3 comprises 16 residues. The CDR3 loop reads CASNVGTSGFTDTQYF.

The V and J genes are TRBV24-1 and TRBJ2-3; lacking DNA, the TRBD2 call made by TCRdb goes unchecked. This CDR3 region has 17 residues. The V gene's germline CDR1 is KGHDR and CDR2 SFDVKD. CDR3 amino acids: CATSDPGLAGVVDTQYF.

V and J are TRBV7-8 and TRBJ2-1. There are 13 residues in the CDR3. Germline V gene data show CDR1 as SGHVS and CDR2 as FQNEAQ. This CDR3 is CASSYLPDAEQFF.

The chain combines TRBV19 with TRBJ2-1; the D gene TCRdb calls, TRBD2, cannot be checked with no DNA. From germline, CDR1 is LNHDA and CDR2 SQIVND (reference sequence). This CDR3 spans 16 amino acids. The CDR3: CASSKHPIGTNNEQFF.

The J gene is TRBJ2-1, the V gene TRBV6-5; TCRdb names TRBD2, which stays unverified in the absence of DNA. The germline CDR1 and CDR2 sequences are MNHEY and SVGAGI. The CDR3 is 15 amino acids. CDR3 sequence: CASSYFQGTNNEQFF.

The chain recombines TRBV7-9 with TRBJ1-2. The CDR3 runs 12 residues. Per the germline V gene, CDR1 is SEHNR and CDR2 is FQNEAQ (reference sequence). The CDR3: CASSLVNDGYTF.

This chain joins TRBV12-3 or TRBV12-4 and TRBJ1-5; without DNA, the TCRdb call of TRBD1 cannot be checked. The CDR3 contains 15 residues. The CDR3 protein is CASSPTTGVDQPQHF.

The rearrangement links TRBV20-1 to TRBJ2-1; TCRdb lists TRBD2, though no DNA is available to test this call. Germline loops: CDR1 DFQATT, CDR2 SNEGSKA (reference sequence). CDR3 length equals 14 residues. Here the CDR3 reads CSASSGSGADEQFF.

CDR3 loop: CASSLDLGEPTNEKLFF. V is TRBV7-8 and J is TRBJ1-4. This CDR3 comprises 17 residues. Per the germline V gene, CDR1 is SGHVS and CDR2 is FQNEAQ.

V gene TRBV18 combines with J gene TRBJ2-4; checking the TCRdb D call of TRBD1 is not possible without DNA. This CDR3 comprises 14 residues. Germline assignment: CDR1 KGHSH and CDR2 LQKENI. CDR3 in amino acids: CASSPWTEENIQYF.

The V call is TRBV5-4, the J call TRBJ2-3; TCRdb proposes TRBD2, but this gene call is untestable without DNA. CDR3 length equals 16 residues. The germline V gene has CDR1 SGHNT and CDR2 YYREEE (reference sequence). This chain's CDR3 is CASSPGPGLAGDTQYF.

The rearrangement links TRBV3-1 to TRBJ1-3. The CDR3 has 17 amino acids. From germline, CDR1 is LGHDT and CDR2 YNNKEL (reference sequence). The CDR3 loop reads CASSQELAFGSGNTIYF.

V and J are TRBV5-5 and TRBJ1-1; TCRdb's assignment of TRBD1 cannot be checked, as there is no DNA. Germline V lookup: CDR1 SGHKS, CDR2 YYEKEE (reference sequence). The CDR3 has 15 amino acids. CDR3 amino acids: CASSLPPGTNTEAFF.

The chain carries TRBV7-9 and TRBJ2-7. Germline CDR1 SEHNR, CDR2 FQNEAQ (reference sequence). This CDR3 has 14 residues. The CDR3 loop is CASSLSVSSYEQYF.

The J gene is TRBJ2-1, the V gene TRBV5-4; the TCRdb D gene call, TRBD1, has no DNA to confirm it. The CDR3 is 14 amino acids. Germline lookup yields CDR1 SGHNT and CDR2 YYREEE (reference sequence). This chain's CDR3 is CASSWGTANNEQFF.